Listed here are 15 T cell receptor beta chains from one sample, sequenced in a study of STAT5B mutations in CD4+ large granular lymphocyte leukemia (dated by TCRdb to between 2022 and 2023). The library came from the immunoSEQ multiplex PCR assay. TCRdb holds this immuneACCESS table with in-frame rearrangements only. Some clones are missing; in checked studies, unresolved V genes explain under half, and the rest has no known cause. The sample table contains approximately 52,000 clones; only one count was recorded for about 70% of them. Approximately 1.4% of the sample is in the top ten clones. The sequencing sample was made of CD4+ T cells from blood buffy coats. The source is a human donor in good health.

This clone has a handful of counts. The genes are TRBV7-9 and TRBJ1-5; TRBD1 might be the D (6 bases). This CDR3 contains 13 residues. V was shortened by 1 base and J by 5 bases, with 6 bases between the two germline ends. The germline V gene has CDR1 SEHNR and CDR2 FQNEAQ (reference sequence). The CDR3 sequence is CASSLEGDQPQHF. CDR3 nucleotide sequence: TGTGCCAGCAGCTTAGAGGGGGATCAGCCCCAGCATTTT.

This sequence joins TRBV5-1 and TRBJ1-3; D gene uncertain. V was trimmed by 3 bases and J by 0 bases, leaving 7 bases between them. This CDR3 has 14 amino acids. Germline CDR1 SGHRS, CDR2 YFSETQ. The CDR3 loop is CASSSGNSGNTIYF. CDR3 bases: TGCGCCAGCAGCTCGGGCAACTCTGGAAACACCATATATTTT.

CDR3 sequence: CAWTGAGANVLTF. The CDR3 DNA reads TGTGCCTGGACGGGGGCTGGGGCCAACGTCCTGACTTTC. The chain has TRBV30 and TRBJ2-6; D might be TRBD2 (6 bases). Germline assignment: CDR1 GTSNPN and CDR2 SVGIG (reference sequence). This CDR3 region has 13 residues. Trimming removed 4 bases at V and 2 bases at J, with 6 bases between.

V gene TRBV5-1 combines with J gene TRBJ2-2; 10 nucleotides match TRBD1. Germline values: CDR1 SGHRS, CDR2 YFSETQ. Germline trimming cut 0 bases from V and 6 bases from J; bases unmatched to any gene: 5. The CDR3 runs 16 residues. The CDR3 DNA follows: TGCGCCAGCAGCTTGGGACCGGGACAGGGGTCCGGGGAGCTGTTTTTT. Translated: CASSLGPGQGSGELFF.

This clone turned up a few times. The rearrangement joins TRBV13 to TRBJ1-6; D gene unclear. The CDR3 is made up of 13 amino acids. Trimming pared 4 bases from V and 9 bases from J, leaving 10 bases between. Germline V gives CDR1 PRHDT, CDR2 FYEKMQ (reference sequence). The CDR3 nucleotides read TGTGCCAGCAGCTATACAGCTGTTTCACCCCTCCACTTT. The encoded protein is CASSYTAVSPLHF.

This chain links TRBV7-9 with TRBJ1-4, with D unclear. CDR1 and CDR2 (germline): SEHNR, FQNEAQ (reference sequence). CDR3 size: 14 residues. V was clipped by 1 base and J by 12 bases, with 15 bases between them. Here the CDR3 reads CASSLGGQTGELFF. In DNA, the CDR3 is TGTGCCAGCAGCTTAGGAGGGCAGACCGGGGAACTGTTTTTT.

The gene calls are TRBV6-5 and TRBJ2-5; the D gene could be TRBD1 or TRBD2 (6 bases each). CDR1 and CDR2 (germline): MNHEY, SVGAGI. The CDR3 runs 16 residues. Trimming removed 0 bases at V and 5 bases at J, with 16 bases between. The CDR3: CASSYSGGAAGETQYF. DNA for the CDR3: TGTGCCAGCAGTTACTCGGGGGGCGCGGCGGGGGAGACCCAGTACTTC.

This clone was seen just once. CDR3 in DNA: TGTGCCAGCAGTGAATCGGGAAGGGGTGAGCCCCAGCATTTT. It encodes CASSESGRGEPQHF. The chain links TRBV2 to TRBJ1-5; the D gene is possibly TRBD1 (5 bases). There are 14 residues in the CDR3. Germline CDR1 is SNHLY and CDR2 is FYNNEI. The ends were cut back, 2 bases at V and 8 bases at J, with 13 bases in the middle.

The rearrangement links TRBV7-2 to TRBJ2-7; TRBD2 agrees at 15 bases. The CDR3 covers 18 residues. CDR1 is SGHTA, CDR2 FQGNSA, per germline. The J segment lost 3 bases and the V segment lost 5 bases, leaving 11 bases of the junction unmatched. The CDR3 coding sequence is TGTGCCAGCAGCCCTAGTGGACTAGCGGGGGGGCGGTTCTACGAGCAGTACTTC. It encodes CASSPSGLAGGRFYEQYF.

This clone was counted a single time. In the same sample, other DNA sequences code for this CDR3. The V call is TRBV6-5, the J call TRBJ2-5; D gene ambiguous. Germline V gene sequence: CDR1 MNHEY, CDR2 SVGAGI. Trimming took 0 bases from V and 5 from J, leaving 4 bases between them. The CDR3 consists of 12 residues. The CDR3, as DNA: TGTGCCAGCAGTTACTCTCGGGAGACCCAGTACTTC. Amino acids: CASSYSRETQYF.

The chain employs TRBV10-3 and TRBJ2-1, with 7 positions matching TRBD1. Losses at the gene ends were 6 bases for V and 0 bases for J; bases not matched to a gene: 8. Germline CDR1 reads ENHRY; CDR2 reads SYGVKD. The CDR3 spans 16 residues. The CDR3 DNA follows: TGTGCCATCAGGGGACAGCAGGCGTTCTCCTACAATGAGCAGTTCTTC. It is translated as CAIRGQQAFSYNEQFF.

CDR3 DNA: TGTGCCAGCAGCTTGGCGACAGGGACTGGAAACACCATATATTTT. Translating gives CASSLATGTGNTIYF. The chain employs TRBV5-5 and TRBJ1-3, with TRBD1 matching over 7 bases. The CDR3 consists of 15 residues. Unmatched junction bases numbered 2, after V lost 0 bases and J lost 2 bases. CDR1 and CDR2 (germline): SGHKS, YYEKEE (reference sequence).

This clone has just a few counts. The rearrangement joins TRBV5-1 to TRBJ2-6; D is unclear. Deletions cut 0 bases from V and 6 bases from J, with 10 bases between. The CDR3 covers 15 residues. Per germline, CDR1 SGHRS and CDR2 YFSETQ. CDR3 in amino acids: CASSLAYGSANVLTF. The CDR3 region has the DNA TGCGCCAGCAGCTTGGCCTACGGCTCGGCCAACGTCCTGACTTTC. The variable domain in full, completed from reference TRBV5-1 and TRBJ2-6, reads KAGVTQTPRYLIKTRGQQVTLSCSPISGHRSVSWYQQTPGQGLQFLFEYFSETQRNKGNFPGRFSGRQFSNSRSEMNVSTLELGDSALYLCASSLAYGSANVLTFGAGSRLTVL.

V gene TRBV5-5 combines with J gene TRBJ2-2; 7 bases align to TRBD1. Germline trimming cut 4 bases from V and 1 base from J; bases unmatched to any gene: 10. The CDR3 loop spans 17 amino acids. CDR1 is SGHKS and CDR2 is YYEKEE in the germline V gene (reference sequence). The DNA for the CDR3 is TGTGCCAGCAGCAACAGGGGCGGAGGAAAGAACACCGGGGAGCTGTTTTTT. This translates into CASSNRGGGKNTGELFF.

The chain carries TRBV6-5 and TRBJ1-1, with TRBD1 as a possible D gene (5 bases). Germline loops: CDR1 MNHEY, CDR2 SVGAGI. Trimming removed 5 bases from V and 4 bases from J, with 11 bases in between. CDR3 length: 13 residues. CDR3 sequence (DNA): TGTGCCAGCAGTCGGGGCGGGGGCACTGAAGCTTTCTTT. Residues: CASSRGGGTEAFF.